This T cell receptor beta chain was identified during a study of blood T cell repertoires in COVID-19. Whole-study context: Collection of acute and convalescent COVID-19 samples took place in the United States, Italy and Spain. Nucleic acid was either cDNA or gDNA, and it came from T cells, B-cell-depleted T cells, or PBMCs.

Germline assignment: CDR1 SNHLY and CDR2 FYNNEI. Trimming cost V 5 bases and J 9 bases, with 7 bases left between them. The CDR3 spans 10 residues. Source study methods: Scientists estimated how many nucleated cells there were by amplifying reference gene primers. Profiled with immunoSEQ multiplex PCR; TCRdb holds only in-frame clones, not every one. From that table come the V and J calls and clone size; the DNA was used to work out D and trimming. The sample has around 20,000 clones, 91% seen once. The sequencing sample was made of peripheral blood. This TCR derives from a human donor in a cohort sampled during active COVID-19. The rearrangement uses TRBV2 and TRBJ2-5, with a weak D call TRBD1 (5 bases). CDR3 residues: CASSKTAQYF. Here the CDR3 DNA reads TGTGCCAGCAGTAAGACAGCCCAGTACTTC.